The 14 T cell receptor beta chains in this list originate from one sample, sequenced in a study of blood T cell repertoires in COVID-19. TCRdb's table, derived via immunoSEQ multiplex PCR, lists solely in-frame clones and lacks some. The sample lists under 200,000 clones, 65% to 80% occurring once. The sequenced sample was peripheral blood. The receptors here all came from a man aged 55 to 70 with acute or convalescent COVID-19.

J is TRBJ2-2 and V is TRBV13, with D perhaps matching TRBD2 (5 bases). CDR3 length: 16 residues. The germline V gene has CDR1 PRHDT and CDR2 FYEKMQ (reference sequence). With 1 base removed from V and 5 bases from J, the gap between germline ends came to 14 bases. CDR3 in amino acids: CASSLAEGRVTGELFF. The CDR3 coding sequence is TGTGCCAGCAGCTTAGCAGAGGGAAGAGTAACCGGGGAGCTGTTTTTT.

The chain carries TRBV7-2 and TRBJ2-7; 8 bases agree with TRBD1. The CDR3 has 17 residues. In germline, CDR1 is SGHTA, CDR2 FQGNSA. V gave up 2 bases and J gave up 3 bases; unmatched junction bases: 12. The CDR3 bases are TGTGCCAGCAGCTTAAGAATAGCCCGGGACAGGAACTACGAGCAGTACTTC. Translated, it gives CASSLRIARDRNYEQYF.

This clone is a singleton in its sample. DNA of the CDR3: TGTGCCAGCAGTTTATATGGGGCGGCCATTAATTCACCCCTCCACTTT. As protein: CASSLYGAAINSPLHF. The chain couples TRBV27 to TRBJ1-6, with D possibly TRBD1 on 5 matching bases. This CDR3 contains 16 residues. The germline gives CDR1 MNHEY, CDR2 SMNVEV (reference sequence). Trimming removed 1 base from V and 6 bases from J, with 13 bases in between.

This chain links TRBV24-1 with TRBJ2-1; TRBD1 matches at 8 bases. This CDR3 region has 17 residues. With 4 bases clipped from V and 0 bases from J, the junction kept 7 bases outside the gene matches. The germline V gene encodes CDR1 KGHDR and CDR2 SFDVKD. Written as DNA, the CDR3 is TGTGCCACCAGTGACACTTGGACAGGGAGCTCCTACAATGAGCAGTTCTTC. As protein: CATSDTWTGSSYNEQFF.

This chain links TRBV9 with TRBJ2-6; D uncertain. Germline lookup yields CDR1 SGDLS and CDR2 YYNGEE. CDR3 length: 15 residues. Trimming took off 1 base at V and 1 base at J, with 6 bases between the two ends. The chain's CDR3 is CASSVPGSGANVLTF. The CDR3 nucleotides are TGTGCCAGCAGCGTACCGGGTTCTGGGGCCAACGTCCTGACTTTC.

DNA of the CDR3: TGTGCCAGCAGCGTAGGGACAAACACTGAAGCTTTCTTT. Translation: CASSVGTNTEAFF. The chain combines TRBV9 with TRBJ1-1; a possible D gene is TRBD1 (5 bases). Germline lookup yields CDR1 SGDLS and CDR2 YYNGEE. V gave up 0 bases and J gave up 2 bases, with 5 bases separating them. This CDR3 comprises 13 residues.

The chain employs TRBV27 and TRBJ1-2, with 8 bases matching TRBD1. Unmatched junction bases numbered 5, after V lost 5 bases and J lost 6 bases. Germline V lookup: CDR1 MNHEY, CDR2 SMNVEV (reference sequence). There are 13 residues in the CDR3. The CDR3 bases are TGTGCCAGCAGTCCTACAGGGGGAGATGGCTACACCTTC. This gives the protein CASSPTGGDGYTF.

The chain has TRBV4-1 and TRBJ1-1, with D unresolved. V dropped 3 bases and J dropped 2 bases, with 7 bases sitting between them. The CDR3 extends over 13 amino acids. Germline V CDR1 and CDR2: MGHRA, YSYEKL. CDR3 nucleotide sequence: TGCGCCAGCAGCCAGCAGATCAACACTGAAGCTTTCTTT. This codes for CASSQQINTEAFF.

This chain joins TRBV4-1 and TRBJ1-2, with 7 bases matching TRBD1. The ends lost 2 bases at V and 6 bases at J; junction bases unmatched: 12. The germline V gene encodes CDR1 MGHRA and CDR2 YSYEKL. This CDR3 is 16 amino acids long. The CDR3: CASSQLQRGRQNGYTF. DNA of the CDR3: TGCGCCAGCAGCCAACTCCAAAGGGGGCGTCAGAATGGCTACACCTTC.

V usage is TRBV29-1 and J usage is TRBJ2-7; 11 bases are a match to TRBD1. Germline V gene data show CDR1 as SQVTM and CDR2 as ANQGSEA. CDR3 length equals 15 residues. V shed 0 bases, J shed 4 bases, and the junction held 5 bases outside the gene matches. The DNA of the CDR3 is TGCAGCGTTGAAGATCGCGGGACAGGGGGTTACGAGCAGTACTTC. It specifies CSVEDRGTGGYEQYF.

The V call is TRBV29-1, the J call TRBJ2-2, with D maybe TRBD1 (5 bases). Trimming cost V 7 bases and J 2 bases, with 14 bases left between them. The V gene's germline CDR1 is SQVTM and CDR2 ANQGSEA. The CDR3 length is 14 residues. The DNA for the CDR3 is TGCAGCGCCGAAGTTGGGGCCAACACCGGGGAGCTGTTTTTT. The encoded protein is CSAEVGANTGELFF.

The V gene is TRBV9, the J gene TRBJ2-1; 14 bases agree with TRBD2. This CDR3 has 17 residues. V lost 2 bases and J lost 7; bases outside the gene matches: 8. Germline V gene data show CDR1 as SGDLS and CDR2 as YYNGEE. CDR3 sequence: CASSVRPGTSGGNEQFF. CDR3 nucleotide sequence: TGTGCCAGCAGCGTTAGACCCGGGACTAGCGGGGGAAATGAGCAGTTCTTC.

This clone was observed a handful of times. CDR3 protein: CASSFNGDRSPGYTF. The DNA for the CDR3 is TGTGCCAGCAGCTTCAACGGGGACAGAAGTCCTGGCTACACCTTC. The chain uses TRBV7-3 and TRBJ1-2, with 7 bases identical to TRBD1. The ends lost 3 bases at V and 7 bases at J; junction bases unmatched: 11. Germline V CDR1 and CDR2: SGHTA, FQGTGA. The CDR3 consists of 15 residues.

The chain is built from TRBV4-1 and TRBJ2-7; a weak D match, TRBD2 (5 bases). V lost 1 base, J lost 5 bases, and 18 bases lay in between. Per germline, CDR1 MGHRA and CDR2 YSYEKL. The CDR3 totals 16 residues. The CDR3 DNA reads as TGCGCCAGCAGCCAAGTCCTCACTAGTAAAGGAAACGAGCAGTACTTC. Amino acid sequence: CASSQVLTSKGNEQYF.